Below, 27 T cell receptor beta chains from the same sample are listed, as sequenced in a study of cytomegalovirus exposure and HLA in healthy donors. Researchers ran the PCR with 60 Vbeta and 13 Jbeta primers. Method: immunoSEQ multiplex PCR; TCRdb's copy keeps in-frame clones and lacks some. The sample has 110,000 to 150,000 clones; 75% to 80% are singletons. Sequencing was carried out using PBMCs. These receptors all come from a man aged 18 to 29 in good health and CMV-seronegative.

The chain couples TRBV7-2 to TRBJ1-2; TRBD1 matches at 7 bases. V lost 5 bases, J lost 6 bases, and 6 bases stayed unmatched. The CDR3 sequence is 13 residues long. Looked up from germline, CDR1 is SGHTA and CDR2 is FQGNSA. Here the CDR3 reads CASSQGQQNGYTF. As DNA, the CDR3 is TGTGCCAGCAGCCAGGGACAGCAAAATGGCTACACCTTC.

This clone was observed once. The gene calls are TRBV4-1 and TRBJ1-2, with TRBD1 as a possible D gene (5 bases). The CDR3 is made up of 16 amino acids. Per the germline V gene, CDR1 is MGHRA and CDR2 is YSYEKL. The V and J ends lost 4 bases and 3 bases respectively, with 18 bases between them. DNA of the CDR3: TGCGCCAGCAGCCTGCAGGTAACGGGGGATCACTATGGCTACACCTTC. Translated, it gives CASSLQVTGDHYGYTF.

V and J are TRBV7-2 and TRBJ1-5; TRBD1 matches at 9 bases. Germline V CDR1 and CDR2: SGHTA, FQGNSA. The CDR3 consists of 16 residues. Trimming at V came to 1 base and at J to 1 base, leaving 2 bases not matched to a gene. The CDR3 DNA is TGTGCCAGCAGCTTAGTGGGGACAGGGAGCAATCAGCCCCAGCATTTT. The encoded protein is CASSLVGTGSNQPQHF.

CDR3 in DNA: TGTGCCAGCAGTCCCCAGGGTTACACCGGGGAGCTGTTTTTT. Translation gives CASSPQGYTGELFF. This chain uses TRBV28 with TRBJ2-2; a possible D gene is TRBD1 (5 bases). Trimming left V 5 bases short and J 3 bases short, with 10 bases between. The CDR3 covers 14 residues. The germline V gene encodes CDR1 MDHEN and CDR2 SYDVKM.

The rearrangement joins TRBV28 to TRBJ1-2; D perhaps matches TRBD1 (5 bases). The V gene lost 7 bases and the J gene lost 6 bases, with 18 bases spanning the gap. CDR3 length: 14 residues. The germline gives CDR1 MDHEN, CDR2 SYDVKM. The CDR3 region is CASNARTKEDGYTF. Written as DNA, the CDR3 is TGTGCCAGCAATGCTAGGACAAAGGAAGATGGCTACACCTTC.

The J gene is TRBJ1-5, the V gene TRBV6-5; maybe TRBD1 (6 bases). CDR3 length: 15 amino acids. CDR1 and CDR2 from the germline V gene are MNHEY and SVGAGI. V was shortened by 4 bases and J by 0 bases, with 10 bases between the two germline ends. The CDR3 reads CASSLQGNSNQPQHF. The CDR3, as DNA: TGTGCCAGCAGTTTACAGGGAAATAGCAATCAGCCCCAGCATTTT.

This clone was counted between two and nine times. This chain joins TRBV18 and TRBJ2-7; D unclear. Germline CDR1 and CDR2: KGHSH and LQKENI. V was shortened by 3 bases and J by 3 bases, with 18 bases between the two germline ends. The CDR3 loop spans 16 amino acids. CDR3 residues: CASSPRWPAVGYEQYF. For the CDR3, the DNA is TGTGCCAGCTCACCCCGCTGGCCGGCGGTGGGCTACGAGCAGTACTTC.

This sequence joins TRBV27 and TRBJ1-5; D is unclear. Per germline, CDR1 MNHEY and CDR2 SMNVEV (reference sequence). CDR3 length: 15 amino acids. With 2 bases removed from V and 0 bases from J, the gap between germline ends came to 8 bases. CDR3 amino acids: CASSLTEHSNQPQHF. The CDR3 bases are TGTGCCAGCAGTTTAACAGAACATAGCAATCAGCCCCAGCATTTT.

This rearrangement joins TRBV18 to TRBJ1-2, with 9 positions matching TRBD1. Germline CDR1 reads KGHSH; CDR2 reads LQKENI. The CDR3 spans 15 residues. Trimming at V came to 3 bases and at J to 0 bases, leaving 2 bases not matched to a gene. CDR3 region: CASSPRDRANYGYTF. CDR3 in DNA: TGTGCCAGCTCACCCCGGGACAGGGCTAACTATGGCTACACCTTC.

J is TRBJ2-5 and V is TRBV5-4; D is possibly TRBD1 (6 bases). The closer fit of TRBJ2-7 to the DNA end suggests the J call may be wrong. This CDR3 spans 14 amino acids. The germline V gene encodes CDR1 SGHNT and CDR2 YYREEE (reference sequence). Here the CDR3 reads CASSPSDRSYEQYF. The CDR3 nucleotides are TGTGCCAGCAGCCCTTCCGACAGGAGCTACGAGCAGTACTTC.

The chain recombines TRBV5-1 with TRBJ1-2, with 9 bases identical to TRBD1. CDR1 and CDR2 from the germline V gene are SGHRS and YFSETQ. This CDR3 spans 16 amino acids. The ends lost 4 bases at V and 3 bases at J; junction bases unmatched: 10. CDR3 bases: TGCGCCAGCAGCGTGGAGGGGACAGGGCCGTACTATGGCTACACCTTC. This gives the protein CASSVEGTGPYYGYTF.

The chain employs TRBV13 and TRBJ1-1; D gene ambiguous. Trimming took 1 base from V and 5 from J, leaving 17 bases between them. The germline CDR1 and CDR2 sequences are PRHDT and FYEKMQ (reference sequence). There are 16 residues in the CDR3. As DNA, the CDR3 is TGTGCCAGCAGCTTAGTATCTGAGGGATTGGATACTGAAGCTTTCTTT. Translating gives CASSLVSEGLDTEAFF.

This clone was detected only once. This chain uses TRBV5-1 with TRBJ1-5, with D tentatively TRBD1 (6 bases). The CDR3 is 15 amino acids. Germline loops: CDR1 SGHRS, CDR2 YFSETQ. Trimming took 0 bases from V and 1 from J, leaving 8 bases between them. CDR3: CASSLATGSNQPQHF. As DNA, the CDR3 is TGCGCCAGCAGCTTGGCTACAGGGAGCAATCAGCCCCAGCATTTT.

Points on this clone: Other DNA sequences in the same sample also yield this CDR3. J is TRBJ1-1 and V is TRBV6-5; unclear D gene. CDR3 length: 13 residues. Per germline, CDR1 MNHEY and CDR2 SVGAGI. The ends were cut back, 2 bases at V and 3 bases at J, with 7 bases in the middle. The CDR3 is CASSYREDTEAFF. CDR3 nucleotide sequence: TGTGCCAGCAGTTACAGGGAGGACACTGAAGCTTTCTTT.

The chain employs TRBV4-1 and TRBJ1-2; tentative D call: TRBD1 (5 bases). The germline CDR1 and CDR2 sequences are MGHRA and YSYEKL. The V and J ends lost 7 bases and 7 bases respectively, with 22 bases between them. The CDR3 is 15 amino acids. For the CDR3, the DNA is TGCGCCAGCACCTCCATTGGAGGGGACTTGGGTGGCTACACCTTC. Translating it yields CASTSIGGDLGGYTF.

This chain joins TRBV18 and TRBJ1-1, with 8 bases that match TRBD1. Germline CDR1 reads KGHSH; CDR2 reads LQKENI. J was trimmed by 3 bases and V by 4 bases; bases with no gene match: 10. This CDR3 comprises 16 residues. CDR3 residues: CASSLLAGRGHTEAFF. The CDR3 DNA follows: TGTGCCAGCTCACTACTGGCGGGCAGGGGGCACACTGAAGCTTTCTTT.

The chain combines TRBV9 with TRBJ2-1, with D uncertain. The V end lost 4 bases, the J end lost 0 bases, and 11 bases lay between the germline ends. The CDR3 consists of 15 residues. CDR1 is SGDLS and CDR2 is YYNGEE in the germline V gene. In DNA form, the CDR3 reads TGTGCCAGCAGCCACAATCCCCCCTCCTACAATGAGCAGTTCTTC. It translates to CASSHNPPSYNEQFF. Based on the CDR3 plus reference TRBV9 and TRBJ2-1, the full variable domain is DSGVTQTPKHLITATGQRVTLRCSPRSGDLSVYWYQQSLDQGLQFLIQYYNGEERAKGNILERFSAQQFPDLHSELNLSSLELGDSALYFCASSHNPPSYNEQFFGPGTRLTVL.

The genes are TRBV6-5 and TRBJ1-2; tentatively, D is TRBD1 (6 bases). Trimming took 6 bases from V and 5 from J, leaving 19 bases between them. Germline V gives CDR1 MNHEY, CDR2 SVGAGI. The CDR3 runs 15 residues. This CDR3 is CASREQGPGLYGYTF. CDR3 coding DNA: TGTGCCAGCAGGGAACAGGGCCCCGGGCTATATGGCTACACCTTC.

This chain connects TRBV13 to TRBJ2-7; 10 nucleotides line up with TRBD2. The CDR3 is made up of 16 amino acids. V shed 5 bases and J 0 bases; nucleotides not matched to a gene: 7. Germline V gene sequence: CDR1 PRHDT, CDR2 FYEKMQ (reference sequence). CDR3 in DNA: TGTGCCAGCAGCGCAGGACTAGCGGAGGTCTCCTACGAGCAGTACTTC. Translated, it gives CASSAGLAEVSYEQYF.

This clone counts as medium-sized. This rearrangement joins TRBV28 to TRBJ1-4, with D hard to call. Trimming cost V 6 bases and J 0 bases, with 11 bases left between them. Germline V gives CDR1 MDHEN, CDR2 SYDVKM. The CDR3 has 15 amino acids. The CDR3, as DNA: TGTGCCAGCAGCCTCTTGGAGGCAACTAATGAAAAACTGTTTTTT. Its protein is CASSLLEATNEKLFF. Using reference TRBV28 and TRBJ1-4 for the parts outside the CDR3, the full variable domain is DVKVTQSSRYLVKRTGEKVFLECVQDMDHENMFWYRQDPGLGLRLIYFSYDVKMKEKGDIPEGYSVSREKKERFSLILESASTNQTSMYLCASSLLEATNEKLFFGSGTQLSVL.

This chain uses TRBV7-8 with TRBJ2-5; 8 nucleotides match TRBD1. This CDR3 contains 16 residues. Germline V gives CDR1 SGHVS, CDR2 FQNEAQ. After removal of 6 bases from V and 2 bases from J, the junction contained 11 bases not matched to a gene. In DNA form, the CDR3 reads TGTGCCAGCAGACCAGACAGGGGACTGAGGCAAGAGACCCAGTACTTC. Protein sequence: CASRPDRGLRQETQYF.

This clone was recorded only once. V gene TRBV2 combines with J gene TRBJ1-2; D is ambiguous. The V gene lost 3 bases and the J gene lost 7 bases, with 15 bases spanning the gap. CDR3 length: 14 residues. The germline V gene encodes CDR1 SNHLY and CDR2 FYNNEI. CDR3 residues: CASSDDGQVAGYTF. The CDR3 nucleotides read TGTGCCAGCAGTGATGATGGGCAGGTGGCTGGCTACACCTTC.

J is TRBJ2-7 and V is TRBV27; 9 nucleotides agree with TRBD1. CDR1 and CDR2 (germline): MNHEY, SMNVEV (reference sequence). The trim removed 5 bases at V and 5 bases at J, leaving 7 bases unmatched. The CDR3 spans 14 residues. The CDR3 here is CASSHRTGAHEQYF. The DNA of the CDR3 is TGTGCCAGCAGTCACCGGACAGGGGCTCACGAGCAGTACTTC.

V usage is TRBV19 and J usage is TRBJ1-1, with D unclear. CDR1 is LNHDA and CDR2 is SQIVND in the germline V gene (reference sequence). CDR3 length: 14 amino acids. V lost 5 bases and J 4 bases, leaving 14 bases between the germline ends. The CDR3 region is CASSFGEVGTEAFF. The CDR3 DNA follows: TGTGCCAGTAGTTTTGGGGAGGTAGGCACTGAAGCTTTCTTT.

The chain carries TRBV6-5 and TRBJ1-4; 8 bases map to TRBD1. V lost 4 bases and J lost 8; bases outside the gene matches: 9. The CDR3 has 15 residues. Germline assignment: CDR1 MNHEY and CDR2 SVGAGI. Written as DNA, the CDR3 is TGTGCCAGCAGTTCGAGACAGGGGATACTGGAAAAACTGTTTTTT. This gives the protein CASSSRQGILEKLFF.

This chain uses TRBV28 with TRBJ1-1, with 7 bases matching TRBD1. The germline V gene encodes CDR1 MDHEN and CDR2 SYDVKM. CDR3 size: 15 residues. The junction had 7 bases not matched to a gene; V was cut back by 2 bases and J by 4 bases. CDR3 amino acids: CASSLIWGDSTEAFF. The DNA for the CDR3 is TGTGCCAGCAGTTTAATATGGGGGGACAGCACTGAAGCTTTCTTT.

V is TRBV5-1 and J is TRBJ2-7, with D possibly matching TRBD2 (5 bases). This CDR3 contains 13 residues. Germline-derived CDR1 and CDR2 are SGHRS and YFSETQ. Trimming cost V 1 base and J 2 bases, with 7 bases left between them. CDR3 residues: CASSLYGTYEQYF. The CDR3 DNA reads TGCGCCAGCAGCTTGTACGGGACCTACGAGCAGTACTTC.